This T cell receptor beta chain was retrieved from a study of OX40 agonist ivuxolimab in advanced cancers. Across the whole study: The study treated patients with ivuxolimab, an agonistic anti-OX40 (CD134) antibody. The dose of intravenous ivuxolimab that patients received every 2 weeks ranged from 0.01 to 10 mg/kg. Dose-escalation patients' cancers were hepatocellular carcinoma, melanoma, renal cell or head and neck cancer. General study points: Researchers report that CD8+ T cells had, on average, more expanded clones than CD4+.

Assay used: immunoSEQ multiplex PCR; TCRdb lists only in-frame clones, some missing. The table has some 57,000 clones, over 80% seen once; the top ten hold just under 4%. Remarks on this clone: Its antigen is still unknown.

With V trimmed by 5 bases and J by 9 bases, 5 bases remained unmatched. CDR1 and CDR2 (germline): GTSNPN, SVGIG (reference sequence). This CDR3 has 11 amino acids. This receptor was identified in an adult with an advanced solid tumor such as melanoma, head and neck, liver or kidney cancer. Source: CD4+ or CD8+ T cells sorted from blood, taken in a trial of the OX40 agonist ivuxolimab. The V and J genes are TRBV30 and TRBJ1-1, with 8 bases lining up with TRBD1. The CDR3 nucleotides are TGTGCCTGGGGACAGGGCGCCCAAGCTTTCTTT. It codes for CAWGQGAQAFF.